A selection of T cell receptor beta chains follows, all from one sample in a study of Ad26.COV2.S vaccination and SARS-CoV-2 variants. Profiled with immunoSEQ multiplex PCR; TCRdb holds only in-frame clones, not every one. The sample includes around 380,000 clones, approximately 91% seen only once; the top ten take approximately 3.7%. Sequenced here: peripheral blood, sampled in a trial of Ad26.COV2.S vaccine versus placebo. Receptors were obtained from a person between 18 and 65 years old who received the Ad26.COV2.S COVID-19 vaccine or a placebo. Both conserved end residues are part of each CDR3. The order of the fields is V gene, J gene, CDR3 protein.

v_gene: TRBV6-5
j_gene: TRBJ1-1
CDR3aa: CASSYRGAGNTEAFF

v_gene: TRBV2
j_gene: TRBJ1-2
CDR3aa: CASIPDLLTNYGYTF

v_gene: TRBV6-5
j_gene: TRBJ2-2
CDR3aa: CASSSRPNTGELFF

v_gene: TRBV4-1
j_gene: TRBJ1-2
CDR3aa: CASSQGRLGGYTF

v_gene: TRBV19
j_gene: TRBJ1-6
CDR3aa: CASSIPGQLNSPLHF

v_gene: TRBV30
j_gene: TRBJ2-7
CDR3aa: CAWSRQGATYEQYF

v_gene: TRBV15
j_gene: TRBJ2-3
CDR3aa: CATSRDRRGYTDTQYF

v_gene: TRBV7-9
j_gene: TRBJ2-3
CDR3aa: CASSRGGGTQYF

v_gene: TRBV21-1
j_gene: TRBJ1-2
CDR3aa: CASSKVRQGDGYTF

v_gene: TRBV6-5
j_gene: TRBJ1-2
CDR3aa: CASSFVTDVIYGYTF

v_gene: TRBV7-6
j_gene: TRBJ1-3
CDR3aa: CASSGENDSGNTIYF

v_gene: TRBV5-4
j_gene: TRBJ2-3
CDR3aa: CASSLVGGRSDTQYF

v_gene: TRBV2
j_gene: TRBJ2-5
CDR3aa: CASSDLLLERGGEETQYF

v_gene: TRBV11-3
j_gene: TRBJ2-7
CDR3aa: CASGGDNPYEQYF

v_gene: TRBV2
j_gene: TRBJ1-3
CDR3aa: CASTIDNSGNTIYF

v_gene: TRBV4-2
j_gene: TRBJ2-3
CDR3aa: CASSQGELQIITDTQYF

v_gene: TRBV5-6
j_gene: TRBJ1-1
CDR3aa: CASSLVHGNTEAFF

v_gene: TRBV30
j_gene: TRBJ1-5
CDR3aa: CAWSGGHFSNQPQHF

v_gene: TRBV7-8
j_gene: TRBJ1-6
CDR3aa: CASSLLGGGGSPLHF

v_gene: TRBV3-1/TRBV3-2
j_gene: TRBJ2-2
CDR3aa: CASREGFTGELFF

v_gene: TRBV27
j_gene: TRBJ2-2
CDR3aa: CASSPDRGPKLFTGELFF

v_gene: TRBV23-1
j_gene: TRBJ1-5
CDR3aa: CASSQLANNQPQHF

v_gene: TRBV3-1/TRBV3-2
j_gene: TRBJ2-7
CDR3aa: CASSQVGLEQYF

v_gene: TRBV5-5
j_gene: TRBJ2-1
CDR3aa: CASSLLHPQLSYNEQFF

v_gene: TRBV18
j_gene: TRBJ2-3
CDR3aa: CASSRDSSTDTQYF

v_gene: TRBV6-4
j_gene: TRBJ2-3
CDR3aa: CASSDRTEDTQYF

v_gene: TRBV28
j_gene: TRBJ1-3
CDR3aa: CASTKSPERAGNTIYF

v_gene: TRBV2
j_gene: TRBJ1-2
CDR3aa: CASSQTANYGYTF

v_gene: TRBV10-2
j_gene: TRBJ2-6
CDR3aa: CASSDLIGGSSGANVLTF

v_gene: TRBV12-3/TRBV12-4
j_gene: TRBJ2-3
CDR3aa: CASSISGETQYF

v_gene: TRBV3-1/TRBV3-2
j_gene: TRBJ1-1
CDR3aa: CASDVIMGPTEAFF

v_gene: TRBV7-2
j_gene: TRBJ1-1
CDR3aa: CASSPGRAVNTEAFF

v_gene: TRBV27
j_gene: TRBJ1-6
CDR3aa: CASRPNSPLHF

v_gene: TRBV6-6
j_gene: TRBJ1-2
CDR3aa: CASSYPGGGEGYTF